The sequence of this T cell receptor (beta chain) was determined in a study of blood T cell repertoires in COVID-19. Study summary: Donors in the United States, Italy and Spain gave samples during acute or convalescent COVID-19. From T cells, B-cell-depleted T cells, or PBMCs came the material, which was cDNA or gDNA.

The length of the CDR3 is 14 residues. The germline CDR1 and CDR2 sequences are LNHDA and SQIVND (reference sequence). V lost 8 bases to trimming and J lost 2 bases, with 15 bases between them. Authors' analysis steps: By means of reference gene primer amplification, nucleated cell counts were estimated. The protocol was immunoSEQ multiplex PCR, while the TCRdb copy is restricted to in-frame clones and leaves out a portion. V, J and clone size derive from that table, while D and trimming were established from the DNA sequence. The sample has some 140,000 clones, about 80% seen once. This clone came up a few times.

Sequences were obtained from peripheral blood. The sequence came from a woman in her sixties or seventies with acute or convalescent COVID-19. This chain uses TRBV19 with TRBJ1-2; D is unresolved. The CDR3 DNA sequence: TGTGCCAGTGGTCGACTACAGATAAACTATGGCTACACCTTC. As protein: CASGRLQINYGYTF.